These 28 T cell receptor beta chains came from one sample sequenced in a study of T cell responses to AZD1222 COVID-19 vaccine. Profiled with immunoSEQ multiplex PCR; TCRdb holds only in-frame clones, not every one. Found here are 75,000 or so clones, more than 85% of them singletons; the top ten hold 28%. The sample here was peripheral blood, taken 28 days after the second AZD1222 dose. These TCRs come from an adult who received the AZD1222 COVID-19 vaccine.

The CDR3 is CASSQFTYNEQFF. The CDR3 DNA is TGTGCCAGCAGCCAATTTACCTACAATGAGCAGTTCTTC. The chain uses TRBV3-1 (or the pseudogene TRBV3-2) and TRBJ2-1; D is undetermined. The CDR3 is 13 amino acids. The germline V gene encodes CDR1 LGHDT and CDR2 YNNKEL (reference sequence). The V end lost 2 bases, the J end lost 2 bases, and 4 bases lay between the germline ends.

The chain couples TRBV12-3 or TRBV12-4 to TRBJ2-7; 10 bases match TRBD1. With V trimmed by 5 bases and J by 6 bases, 4 bases remained unmatched. CDR3 length: 13 amino acids. DNA for the CDR3: TGTGCCAGCAGTGAGGGACAGGGGTTCGAGCAGTACTTC. Amino acid sequence: CASSEGQGFEQYF.

This clone has a single count. The chain carries TRBV7-3 and TRBJ1-2; 10 bases fit TRBD1. The CDR3 spans 15 residues. Germline V CDR1 and CDR2: SGHTA, FQGTGA. V lost 4 bases, J lost 3 bases, and 5 bases stayed unmatched. The CDR3 DNA reads TGTGCCAGCAGCTCGTCGGGACAGGGGCACTATGGCTACACCTTC. Translated, it gives CASSSSGQGHYGYTF.

The chain recombines TRBV28 with TRBJ2-2; tentatively, D is TRBD1 or TRBD2 (5 bases each). CDR1 is MDHEN, CDR2 SYDVKM, per germline. The CDR3 length is 16 residues. Trimming took 5 bases from V and 5 from J, leaving 18 bases between them. The CDR3: CASSPLSGGGTGELFF. CDR3 in DNA: TGTGCCAGCAGTCCGCTCTCCGGTGGGGGAACCGGGGAGCTGTTTTTT. Full variable domain (outside the CDR3, taken from reference TRBV28 and TRBJ2-2): DVKVTQSSRYLVKRTGEKVFLECVQDMDHENMFWYRQDPGLGLRLIYFSYDVKMKEKGDIPEGYSVSREKKERFSLILESASTNQTSMYLCASSPLSGGGTGELFFGEGSRLTVL.

This clone appeared a few times. The rearrangement joins TRBV6-5 to TRBJ1-6; D is perhaps TRBD1 (5 bases). Germline V gene sequence: CDR1 MNHEY, CDR2 SVGAGI. There are 13 residues in the CDR3. Trimming cost V 3 bases and J 8 bases, with 8 bases left between them. This CDR3 is CASSYMGDSPLHF. In DNA form, the CDR3 reads TGTGCCAGCAGTTATATGGGGGATTCACCCCTCCACTTT.

The chain is built from TRBV7-3 and TRBJ2-5; D is ambiguous. V gave up 5 bases and J gave up 5 bases, with 18 bases separating them. This CDR3 is 15 amino acids long. Per the germline V gene, CDR1 is SGHTA and CDR2 is FQGTGA. CDR3 amino acids: CASSMGPGRLETQYF. In nucleotides, the CDR3 is TGTGCCAGCAGCATGGGTCCTGGGCGGTTGGAGACCCAGTACTTC.

This clone came up once. This sequence joins TRBV9 and TRBJ1-1; the D gene is possibly TRBD1 (6 bases). Germline V gene sequence: CDR1 SGDLS, CDR2 YYNGEE. The CDR3 runs to 14 residues. Trimming pared 0 bases from V and 4 bases from J, leaving 10 bases between. For the CDR3, the DNA is TGTGCCAGCAGCGTAGGGGGGCTGGGCACTGAAGCTTTCTTT. This codes for CASSVGGLGTEAFF. The full variable domain, rest sourced from reference TRBV9 and TRBJ1-1, is DSGVTQTPKHLITATGQRVTLRCSPRSGDLSVYWYQQSLDQGLQFLIQYYNGEERAKGNILERFSAQQFPDLHSELNLSSLELGDSALYFCASSVGGLGTEAFFGQGTRLTVV.

This clone is a singleton in its sample. The chain has TRBV30 and TRBJ1-5; D might be TRBD1 (5 bases). V was shortened by 2 bases and J by 5 bases, with 13 bases between the two germline ends. Germline values: CDR1 GTSNPN, CDR2 SVGIG (reference sequence). CDR3 length: 14 residues. The chain's CDR3 is CAWSIGRDHQPQHF. Here the CDR3 DNA reads TGTGCCTGGAGTATCGGCAGGGATCATCAGCCCCAGCATTTT.

The chain joins TRBV5-1 to TRBJ2-2; D is uncertain. The CDR3 spans 13 residues. Trimming shortened V by 4 bases and J by 0 bases, and 4 bases separated the two germline ends. CDR1 SGHRS and CDR2 YFSETQ come from the germline V gene. For the CDR3, the DNA is TGCGCCAGCAGCCCCCCGAACACCGGGGAGCTGTTTTTT. It codes for CASSPPNTGELFF.

CDR3 loop: CAWKVAADIQYF. CDR3 DNA sequence: TGTGCCTGGAAGGTAGCGGCTGACATTCAGTACTTC. V usage is TRBV30 and J usage is TRBJ2-4; D may be TRBD2 (6 bases). In germline, CDR1 is GTSNPN, CDR2 SVGIG (reference sequence). The CDR3 is 12 amino acids. V lost 4 bases and J 8 bases, leaving 12 bases between the germline ends. The full variable domain, its missing parts supplied by reference TRBV30 and TRBJ2-4, is SQTIHQWPATLVQPVGSPLSLECTVEGTSNPNLYWYRQAAGRGLQLLFYSVGIGQISSEVPQNLSASRPQDRQFILSSKKLLLSDSGFYLCAWKVAADIQYFGAGTRLSVL.

This rearrangement joins TRBV29-1 to TRBJ1-3; 8 bases match TRBD1. The CDR3 extends over 13 amino acids. The germline CDR1 and CDR2 sequences are SQVTM and ANQGSEA. Trimming cost V 6 bases and J 2 bases; bases outside gene matches: 3. This chain's CDR3 is CSVLTGAGNTIYF. The CDR3 coding sequence is TGCAGCGTCTTGACAGGGGCTGGAAACACCATATATTTT.

The V gene is TRBV19, the J gene TRBJ2-7, with D perhaps given as TRBD1 or TRBD2 (5 bases each). The CDR3 runs 14 residues. Trimming shortened V by 5 bases and J by 0 bases, and 11 bases separated the two germline ends. The germline CDR1 and CDR2 sequences are LNHDA and SQIVND (reference sequence). CDR3 in amino acids: CASSDRGFSYEQYF. In DNA, the CDR3 is TGTGCCAGTAGTGACCGGGGCTTCTCCTACGAGCAGTACTTC.

The rearrangement joins TRBV30 to TRBJ1-3, with unresolved D. Per the germline V gene, CDR1 is GTSNPN and CDR2 is SVGIG (reference sequence). Trimming took off 5 bases at V and 0 bases at J, with 8 bases between the two ends. The CDR3 has 13 residues. CDR3 sequence: CAWDSFSGNTIYF. In DNA, the CDR3 is TGTGCCTGGGATAGTTTCTCTGGAAACACCATATATTTT.

This clone was detected only once. The V gene is TRBV5-6, the J gene TRBJ1-6; 8 positions match TRBD1. CDR1 and CDR2 from the germline V gene are SGHDT and YYEEEE. The CDR3 loop spans 15 amino acids. V lost 4 bases and J lost 7; bases outside the gene matches: 7. The CDR3 DNA follows: TGTGCCAGCAGCCCGTGGACAGGGAGCAATTCACCCCTCCACTTT. It specifies CASSPWTGSNSPLHF.

V is TRBV28 and J is TRBJ2-1, with TRBD2 as a possible D gene (6 bases). CDR3 length equals 13 residues. The V and J ends lost 5 bases and 8 bases respectively, with 13 bases between them. The V gene's germline CDR1 is MDHEN and CDR2 SYDVKM. The CDR3 nucleotides are TGTGCCAGCAGTCTCCCCGGAGGGGATGAGCAGTTCTTC. It yields the protein CASSLPGGDEQFF.

This clone was observed a single time. The chain couples TRBV11-1 to TRBJ2-5, with D uncertain. CDR1 is SGHAT, CDR2 FQDESV, per germline (reference sequence). Trimming left V 5 bases short and J 10 bases short, with 20 bases between. This CDR3 region has 14 residues. CDR3 protein: CASSNGPPPMDQYF. Written as DNA, the CDR3 is TGTGCCAGCAGCAACGGGCCGCCTCCTATGGACCAGTACTTC.

The rearrangement uses TRBV27 and TRBJ1-1, with 10 bases identical to TRBD1. The germline CDR1 and CDR2 sequences are MNHEY and SMNVEV (reference sequence). This CDR3 comprises 13 residues. Trimming cost V 8 bases and J 8 bases; bases outside gene matches: 8. The CDR3: CASGPGQGTEAFF. In nucleotides, the CDR3 is TGTGCCAGCGGACCGGGACAGGGGACAGAAGCTTTCTTT.

This clone was seen a few times. The chain carries TRBV14 and TRBJ1-1; no firm D call. V lost 0 bases and J 0 bases, leaving 11 bases between the germline ends. CDR1 SGHDN and CDR2 FVKESK come from the germline V gene. The CDR3 is made up of 16 amino acids. CDR3 protein: CASSQDDQGLNTEAFF. As DNA, the CDR3 is TGTGCCAGCAGCCAAGATGACCAAGGACTGAACACTGAAGCTTTCTTT.

The chain joins TRBV4-2 to TRBJ2-2, with D possibly being TRBD1 (5 bases). Trimming took off 0 bases at V and 1 base at J, with 9 bases between the two ends. The V gene's germline CDR1 is LGHNA and CDR2 YNFKEQ. The CDR3 extends over 16 amino acids. The CDR3, as DNA: TGTGCCAGCAGCCAAGATCTTAGGGGGAACACCGGGGAGCTGTTTTTT. Its translation: CASSQDLRGNTGELFF.

The rearrangement links TRBV9 to TRBJ2-1, with TRBD2 identical over 7 bases. CDR3 length equals 12 residues. Germline V lookup: CDR1 SGDLS, CDR2 YYNGEE. The V and J ends lost 4 bases and 9 bases, in that order; junction bases with no gene match: 4. The DNA for the CDR3 is TGTGCCAGCAGCTCTAGCGGAGGTGAGCAGTTCTTC. Translation: CASSSSGGEQFF.

This clone was seen once. V is TRBV28 and J is TRBJ1-2, with no clear D. V was cut by 5 bases and J by 2 bases, with 6 bases left in between. CDR1 is MDHEN, CDR2 SYDVKM, per germline. The CDR3 covers 12 residues. The chain's CDR3 is CASSMENYGYTF. The CDR3 nucleotides are TGTGCCAGCAGTATGGAGAACTATGGCTACACCTTC.

CDR3 residues: CASRAGVYTGELFF. The DNA of the CDR3 is TGTGCCAGCAGGGCAGGGGTATATACCGGGGAGCTGTTTTTT. The chain recombines TRBV28 with TRBJ2-2, with D tentatively TRBD1 (6 bases). Germline values: CDR1 MDHEN, CDR2 SYDVKM. The CDR3 runs to 14 residues. Trimming shortened V by 6 bases and J by 5 bases, and 13 bases separated the two germline ends.

This clone was counted between two and nine times. V and J are TRBV20-1 and TRBJ1-1; 7 bases agree with TRBD1. The CDR3 sequence is 11 residues long. Trimming removed 6 bases from V and 5 bases from J; junction bases left unmatched: 3. CDR1 and CDR2 (germline): DFQATT, SNEGSKA (reference sequence). The CDR3 protein is CSAAQGTEAFF. In DNA, the CDR3 is TGCAGTGCGGCACAGGGGACTGAAGCTTTCTTT.

The chain uses TRBV6-5 and TRBJ1-1; perhaps TRBD1 as D (6 bases). Germline CDR1 MNHEY, CDR2 SVGAGI. The V and J ends lost 3 bases and 6 bases respectively, with 14 bases between them. CDR3 size: 14 residues. CDR3 sequence reads: CASSYSQGNPEAFF. In nucleotides, the CDR3 is TGTGCCAGCAGTTATTCACAGGGAAACCCTGAAGCTTTCTTT.

The rearrangement joins TRBV6-5 to TRBJ2-7; D could derive from TRBD1 or TRBD2 (5 bases each). The CDR3 is 15 amino acids. Per the germline V gene, CDR1 is MNHEY and CDR2 is SVGAGI. Trimming pared 6 bases from V and 3 bases from J, leaving 18 bases between. The CDR3 sequence: CASRVGSGADYEQYF. Written as DNA, the CDR3 is TGTGCCAGCAGGGTGGGATCCGGGGCCGACTACGAGCAGTACTTC.

This clone was detected only once. The chain employs TRBV15 and TRBJ2-1; 8 bases map to TRBD2. The CDR3 contains 13 residues. The J segment lost 8 bases and the V segment lost 5 bases, leaving 5 bases of the junction unmatched. The germline gives CDR1 LNHNV, CDR2 YYDKDF (reference sequence). As DNA, the CDR3 is TGTGCCACCAGCCCGGGACTAGTTGATGAGCAGTTCTTC. This encodes CATSPGLVDEQFF.

The chain employs TRBV3-1 (or the pseudogene TRBV3-2) and TRBJ1-3; 7 bases are a match to TRBD1. CDR1 and CDR2 from the germline V gene are LGHDT and YNNKEL (reference sequence). J was trimmed by 2 bases and V by 5 bases; bases with no gene match: 6. The CDR3 has 15 amino acids. Here the CDR3 DNA reads TGTGCCAGCAGCATAACAGGGGAACCTGGAAACACCATATATTTT. Amino acid sequence: CASSITGEPGNTIYF.

The rearrangement joins TRBV19 to TRBJ1-5; 9 bases fit TRBD1. V was pared by 3 bases and J by 3 bases, with 3 bases of the junction left unmatched. The CDR3 consists of 15 residues. Germline CDR1 reads LNHDA; CDR2 reads SQIVND (reference sequence). CDR3 residues: CASSIRQGVNQPQHF. The CDR3 DNA sequence: TGTGCCAGTAGTATCCGACAGGGGGTCAATCAGCCCCAGCATTTT.